The clone carrying this T cell receptor (beta chain) was recorded only once. Its antigen is undetermined. V lost 6 bases and J lost 6, with 12 bases in between. CDR3 length: 11 residues. Germline loops: CDR1 DFQATT, CDR2 SNEGSKA (reference sequence). Prior to sequencing, the ViraFEST assay stimulated PBMC with viral peptide pools, which expanded the antigen-specific CD4+ T cells. Culture proceeded for 9 to 11 days, and CD4+ T cells were then isolated. Having tested negative for nucleocapsid antibodies, the vaccine recipients showed no prior SARS-CoV-2 infection. A few million PBMC were seeded per well and grown in the presence of 10 IU/ml IL-2 and about 10 ug/ml peptides. A half-volume exchange with IL-2 medium occurred on days 3 and 7. The sample belongs to a study of vaccination effects on CD4 cells after COVID-19. Sequenced by immunoSEQ multiplex PCR; TCRdb stores in-frame clones only, minus some. The sample holds 20,000 to 25,000 clones, approximately 70% seen once.

The sample in question was CD4+ T cells from PBMCs cultured with HCoV-NL63 spike peptides, obtained before COVID-19 vaccination. The source is a human donor who received a COVID-19 vaccine. This sequence joins TRBV20-1 and TRBJ2-7, with D possibly called TRBD1 or TRBD2 (5 bases each). CDR3 in amino acids: CSAGESGEQYF. In nucleotides, the CDR3 is TGCAGTGCGGGGGAATCGGGCGAGCAGTACTTC.